The 24 T cell receptor beta chains below were found in one sample sequenced in a study of T cell repertoires in cytomegalovirus infection. For these receptors, no antigen is known. TCRdb re-called the reads through MiXCR, storing one row per CDR3 protein. The data show around 900,000 distinct CDR3 sequences, with approximately 33% seen just once and around 15% held by the top ten. The sequencing here drew on cultured CD8+ T cells from PBMCs, taken from culture after CMV antigen stimulation. The receptors were sampled from a human donor in good health (CMV status not recorded). Some clones in this sample may be carry-over from other donors' samples.

The genes are TRBV27 and TRBJ1-5; D is undetermined. V gave up 1 base and J gave up 7 bases, with 11 bases separating them. The CDR3 is made up of 14 amino acids. Germline V gene sequence: CDR1 MNHEY, CDR2 SMNVEV (reference sequence). The CDR3: CASSLLGSRQPQHF. The CDR3 DNA follows: TGTGCCAGCAGTTTATTGGGGTCAAGGCAGCCCCAGCATTTT.

The J gene is TRBJ2-3, the V gene TRBV6-6; either TRBD1 or TRBD2 may fit D (7 bases each). With 5 bases removed from V and 4 bases from J, the gap between germline ends came to 16 bases. Per the germline V gene, CDR1 is MNHNY and CDR2 is SVGAGI (reference sequence). The CDR3 loop spans 15 amino acids. The CDR3 nucleotides read TGTGCCAGCAGTGTCCTCAGGGGGGGATCAGATACGCAGTATTTT. It translates to CASSVLRGGSDTQYF.

This clonotype has a handful of counts. The rearrangement links TRBV20-1 to TRBJ2-7; 11 nucleotides agree with TRBD2. Germline-derived CDR1 and CDR2 are DFQATT and SNEGSKA (reference sequence). V shed 0 bases, J shed 5 bases, and the junction held 12 bases outside the gene matches. The CDR3 extends over 17 amino acids. The CDR3 DNA sequence: TGCAGTGCTAGAGATGGGTTTAGCGGGGGGGCTTACCACGAGCAGTACTTC. It encodes CSARDGFSGGAYHEQYF.

A remark on this clonotype: The junction does not match germline at one end; this may be a read error. This chain joins TRBV6-6 and TRBJ2-5; D tentatively fits TRBD1 or TRBD2 (5 bases each). The CDR3 is 12 residues long. CDR1 and CDR2 (germline): MNHNY, SVGAGI (reference sequence). The CDR3 region is CASSPGGETPYF. The DNA of the CDR3 is TGTGCCAGCAGTCCTGGGGGTGAGACCCCGTACTTC.

This clonotype was seen many times. Here the CDR3 DNA reads TGTGCCAGCAGTTTATGGACTAGCGGATCTCCGGAAGGCCAGTACTTC. Its protein is CASSLWTSGSPEGQYF. This sequence joins TRBV28 and TRBJ2-5; 9 nucleotides agree with TRBD2. Germline CDR1 is MDHEN and CDR2 is SYDVKM. The V and J ends lost 0 bases and 10 bases, in that order; junction bases with no gene match: 12. CDR3 length equals 16 residues.

This clonotype was found many times. This rearrangement joins TRBV2 to TRBJ2-3, with a tentative D call TRBD2 (5 bases). The CDR3 extends over 14 amino acids. Trimming took 8 bases from V and 0 from J, leaving 12 bases between them. Germline V lookup: CDR1 SNHLY, CDR2 FYNNEI. CDR3 sequence reads: CASSGVASTDTQYF. Here the CDR3 DNA reads TGTGCCAGCTCTGGGGTAGCGAGCACAGATACGCAGTATTTT.

The genes are TRBV6-6 and TRBJ1-4, with a tentative D call TRBD1 (6 bases). Deletions cut 2 bases from V and 3 bases from J, with 22 bases between. Germline V CDR1 and CDR2: MNHNY, SVGAGI (reference sequence). The CDR3 spans 19 residues. CDR3 in DNA: TGTGCCAGCAGTTACCTGGGAGCGGGGGGCTTCGCAGCTAATGAAAAACTGTTTTTT. Its protein product is CASSYLGAGGFAANEKLFF.

The chain uses TRBV10-3 and TRBJ2-2, with D possibly being TRBD1 or TRBD2 (5 bases each). The CDR3 is 15 residues long. Germline V gives CDR1 ENHRY, CDR2 SYGVKD. V lost 9 bases, J lost 0 bases, and 14 bases lay in between. The CDR3 protein is CAIERDGTNTGELFF. CDR3 sequence (DNA): TGTGCCATAGAAAGGGACGGAACGAACACCGGGGAGCTGTTTTTT.

There are many counts of this clonotype. The chain has TRBV11-3 and TRBJ2-1; D may be TRBD1 or TRBD2 (6 bases each). The CDR3 contains 17 residues. The V gene lost 1 base and the J gene lost 3 bases, with 16 bases spanning the gap. Germline values: CDR1 SGHNT, CDR2 YENEEA. CDR3 sequence (DNA): TGTGCCAGCAGCTTAGTTACTTACAGGGAGGTCTACAATGAGCAGTTCTTC. Amino acids: CASSLVTYREVYNEQFF.

The chain is built from TRBV28 and TRBJ1-5; the D is unclear. The length of the CDR3 is 15 residues. The V end lost 3 bases, the J end lost 0 bases, and 9 bases lay between the germline ends. Germline loops: CDR1 MDHEN, CDR2 SYDVKM. The CDR3 bases are TGTGCCAGCAGTTTCCTCGGTAATAGCAATCAGCCCCAGCATTTT. Amino acids: CASSFLGNSNQPQHF.

With regard to this clonotype: Since a much larger clone is just one base distant, this may be a read error. This chain connects TRBV6-5 to TRBJ2-6, with 7 bases identical to TRBD1. The V and J ends lost 10 bases and 3 bases, in that order; junction bases with no gene match: 9. CDR3 size: 15 residues. From germline, CDR1 is MNHEY and CDR2 SVGAGI. DNA of the CDR3: TGTGCCAACAGAGACAGGGTGTATGGGGCCAACGTCCTGACTTTC. The encoded protein is CANRDRVYGANVLTF.

The chain uses TRBV6-1 and TRBJ2-7; TRBD2 is a possible D gene (7 bases). Germline V gene data show CDR1 as MNHNS and CDR2 as SASEGT. This CDR3 contains 16 residues. Trimming stripped 3 bases from V and 1 base from J, with 16 bases between. CDR3: CASSDEGGPSSYEQYF. CDR3 nucleotide sequence: TGTGCCAGCAGTGACGAGGGGGGGCCTTCTTCCTACGAGCAGTACTTC.

This rearrangement joins TRBV27 to TRBJ1-1; D perhaps matches TRBD1 (5 bases). Germline CDR1 is MNHEY and CDR2 is SMNVEV (reference sequence). The CDR3 consists of 15 residues. Deletions cut 1 base from V and 3 bases from J, with 12 bases between. The DNA of the CDR3 is TGTGCCAGCAGTTTATGGGCAGGGAGTCACACTGAAGCTTTCTTT. Protein sequence: CASSLWAGSHTEAFF.

In the case of this clonotype: A much larger clone differs from this one at a single base, so this may be a read error. V is TRBV7-4 and J is TRBJ2-7, with D perhaps TRBD1 (5 bases). The CDR3 is 13 residues long. Trimming cost V 6 bases and J 3 bases, with 12 bases left between them. The germline V gene has CDR1 SGHVT and CDR2 SQSDAQ. The CDR3 sequence: CASRRTQLYEQYV. The CDR3 DNA follows: TGTGCCAGCAGACGGACACAGCTCTACGAGCAGTACGTC.

This clonotype occurred many times. This CDR3 reads CASRQGAGELFF. For the CDR3, the DNA is TGTGCCAGCAGGCAGGGGGCCGGGGAGCTGTTTTTT. The chain is built from TRBV12-3 or TRBV12-4 and TRBJ2-2; 7 bases are shared with TRBD1. Trimming cost V 6 bases and J 6 bases; bases outside gene matches: 1. This CDR3 contains 12 residues.

The rearrangement links TRBV10-3 to TRBJ1-2; maybe TRBD1 (6 bases). The CDR3 length is 15 residues. V shed 3 bases and J shed 3 bases, with 14 bases lying between them. Germline V gene data show CDR1 as ENHRY and CDR2 as SYGVKD. This CDR3 is CAISDPGGADYGYTF. CDR3 bases: TGTGCCATCAGTGATCCCGGGGGCGCGGACTATGGCTACACCTTC.

The table lists this clonotype with many counts. The J gene is TRBJ1-1, the V gene TRBV6-2 or TRBV6-3; maybe TRBD1 (5 bases). Germline CDR1 reads MNHEY; CDR2 reads SVGEGT. V lost 2 bases to trimming and J lost 0 bases, with 13 bases between them. CDR3 length: 16 residues. The CDR3 region is CASSYGLQGMNTEAFF. The CDR3 DNA is TGTGCCAGCAGTTACGGTCTGCAGGGCATGAACACTGAAGCTTTCTTT.

J is TRBJ2-1 and V is TRBV19; D unresolved. This CDR3 is built from 18 residues. Germline assignment: CDR1 LNHDA and CDR2 SQIVND (reference sequence). Deletions cut 4 bases from V and 5 bases from J, with 24 bases between. CDR3 DNA: TGTGCCAGTAGTACCAGCCTCTCTAGGGCCCCTAGTAACAATGAGCAGTTCTTC. Amino acids: CASSTSLSRAPSNNEQFF.

The genes are TRBV19 and TRBJ2-7, with 7 bases identical to TRBD1. Looked up from germline, CDR1 is LNHDA and CDR2 is SQIVND (reference sequence). V lost 4 bases and J lost 6; bases outside the gene matches: 6. The CDR3 spans 13 residues. Here the CDR3 reads CASSTTTGVEQYF. The CDR3 DNA sequence: TGTGCCAGTAGTACAACCACAGGGGTCGAGCAGTACTTC.

This clonotype was detected once. The chain recombines TRBV7-6 with TRBJ2-1; D not certain. Trimming cost V 5 bases and J 7 bases, with 12 bases left between them. Germline CDR1 SGHVS, CDR2 FNYEAQ. The CDR3 has 13 residues. In nucleotides, the CDR3 is TGTGCCAGCAGCCCGACTTTGGGAAATGAGCAGTTCTTC. Protein: CASSPTLGNEQFF. Based on the CDR3 plus reference TRBV7-6 and TRBJ2-1, the full variable domain is GAGVSQSPRYKVTKRGQDVALRCDPISGHVSLYWYRQALGQGPEFLTYFNYEAQQDKSGLPNDRFSAERPEGSISTLTIQRTEQRDSAMYRCASSPTLGNEQFFGPGTRLTVL.

The CDR3 sequence is CASSFLEVPLSGGLAKNIQYF. The CDR3, as DNA: TGTGCCAGCAGTTTCTTGGAGGTTCCTCTAAGCGGGGGGTTGGCCAAAAACATTCAGTACTTC. The V call is TRBV28, the J call TRBJ2-4; 9 positions match TRBD2. This CDR3 has 21 amino acids. Germline loops: CDR1 MDHEN, CDR2 SYDVKM. The V gene end was trimmed by 3 bases and the J gene end by 1 base; junction bases not matched to a gene: 19.

The chain is built from TRBV7-2 and TRBJ2-7; D not resolved. CDR3 length equals 14 residues. Trimming pared 0 bases from V and 5 bases from J, leaving 11 bases between. Germline CDR1 and CDR2: SGHTA and FQGNSA. CDR3 in amino acids: CASSLAMGWDEQYF. The DNA for the CDR3 is TGTGCCAGCAGCTTAGCGATGGGGTGGGACGAGCAGTACTTC.

This clonotype was found a few times. J is TRBJ2-1 and V is TRBV2; the match to TRBD1 covers 7 bases. CDR1 is SNHLY, CDR2 FYNNEI, per germline. The CDR3 sequence is 15 residues long. V was pared by 6 bases and J by 8 bases, with 13 bases of the junction left unmatched. The CDR3: CASRDDRVVLHEQFF. CDR3 nucleotide sequence: TGTGCCAGCAGGGACGACAGGGTGGTTCTCCATGAGCAGTTCTTC.

This CDR3 is CASGQGTAEAFF. The CDR3 DNA follows: TGTGCTAGTGGTCAAGGAACGGCTGAAGCTTTCTTT. This chain connects TRBV12-5 to TRBJ1-1; D remains unclear. Germline V gene data show CDR1 as LGHNT and CDR2 as FRNRAP. V lost 5 bases, J lost 6 bases, and 10 bases lay in between. The CDR3 spans 12 residues.